This T cell receptor beta chain stems from a study of identical twins. There were only healthy Caucasians among the donors. MiXCR was run by TCRdb on the 5' RACE reads, yielding one entry per CDR3 protein. The repertoire has approximately 590,000 distinct CDR3 sequences, over 8.5% of them found once; the top ten carry roughly 3.2%. Only a few counts were recorded for this clonotype. Per the germline V gene, CDR1 is MNHEY and CDR2 is SVGEGT. The CDR3 covers 15 residues. V dropped 0 bases and J dropped 1; count of bases not matched to a gene: 2. Another study also made use of these data, one on yellow fever vaccine responses in identical twins.

Material: PBMCs. This receptor was identified in a woman aged 18-30 years in good health. The chain links TRBV6-2 or TRBV6-3 to TRBJ1-1, with TRBD1 matching 7 bases. Here the CDR3 DNA reads TGTGCCAGCAGTTACTCGGGACAGACGAACACTGAAGCTTTCTTT. Amino acids: CASSYSGQTNTEAFF.